The clone carrying this T cell receptor beta chain is deemed medium-sized by its frequency. Its antigen is still unknown. The DNA ends 3 residues before the CDR3 does, and the rest of the CDR3 is filled in from the germline J gene. Assay used: immunoSEQ multiplex PCR; TCRdb lists only in-frame clones, some missing. Its table records approximately 13,000 clones. The sample comes from a study of T cells in women clearing cervical HPV infection. Study summary: Donors had HPV16-related CIN3 or worse; 2 had invasive cancer. Whole-study results and caveats: Effector/memory and HPV-specific T cells were not isolated, and association timing is unknown.

After removal of 5 bases from V and 8 bases from J, the junction contained 5 bases not matched to a gene. Germline V gives CDR1 DFQATT, CDR2 SNEGSKA (reference sequence). The CDR3 totals 14 residues. This receptor was obtained from a woman between 18 and 70 years old with a cervical HPV16 infection that either progressed to CIN3+ or cleared (not recorded which). The specimen was blood buffy coat. The genes are TRBV20-1 and TRBJ2-3; 15 nucleotides match TRBD2. The CDR3 DNA, read in part, is TGCAGTGCTCGGACTAGCGGGGGGGCCAGTACG. This encodes CSARTSGGAST. The complete CDR3 protein is CSARTSGGASTQYF.